This TCR beta chain was recovered during a study of blood T cell repertoires in COVID-19. Overall study context: T cells, B-cell-depleted T cells, or PBMCs provided the cDNA or gDNA that served as material.

Turning to this clone: One end of the junction fails to match germline, which may point to a read error.

In the original processing: Reference gene primers were amplified, and this amplification served to estimate nucleated cell counts. The data were produced by immunoSEQ multiplex PCR, yet TCRdb's version contains in-frame clones alone and is incomplete. For V, J and clone size, that table is used; D and trimming come from the DNA. In the table there are under 350,000 clones, 65% to 90% of which are singletons. Participants' own reports of clinical history determined their cohort assignment. The germline CDR1 and CDR2 sequences are MDHEN and SYDVKM. The CDR3 extends over 11 amino acids. Sample: PBMCs or T cells enriched from blood (not recorded which). The receptor was derived from a woman aged 40 to 50 with acute COVID-19. This chain uses TRBV28 with TRBJ2-7, with TRBD1 matching over 7 bases. The CDR3 coding sequence is TGTGCCAGCAGTCAAAAGGGGGCGCATACTTTC. Translated: CASSQKGAHTF.